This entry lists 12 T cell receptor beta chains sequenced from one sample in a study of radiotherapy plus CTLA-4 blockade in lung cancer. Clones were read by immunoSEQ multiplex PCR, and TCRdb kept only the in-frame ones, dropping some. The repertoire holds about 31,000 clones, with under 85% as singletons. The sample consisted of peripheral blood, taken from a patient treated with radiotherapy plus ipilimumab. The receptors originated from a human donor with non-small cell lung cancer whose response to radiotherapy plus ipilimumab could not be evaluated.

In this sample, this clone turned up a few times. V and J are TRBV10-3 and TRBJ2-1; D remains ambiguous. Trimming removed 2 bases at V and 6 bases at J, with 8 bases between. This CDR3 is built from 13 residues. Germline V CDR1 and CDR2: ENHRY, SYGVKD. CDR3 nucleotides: TGTGCCATCAGTGAGCCAGCTAGCAATGAGCAGTTCTTC. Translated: CAISEPASNEQFF.

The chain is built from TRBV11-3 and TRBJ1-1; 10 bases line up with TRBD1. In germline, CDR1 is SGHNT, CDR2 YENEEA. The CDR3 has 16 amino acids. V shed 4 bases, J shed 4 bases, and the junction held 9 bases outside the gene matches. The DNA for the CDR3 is TGTGCCAGCAGCTACCGCGCCGGGACAGGGGTCACTGAAGCTTTCTTT. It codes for CASSYRAGTGVTEAFF.

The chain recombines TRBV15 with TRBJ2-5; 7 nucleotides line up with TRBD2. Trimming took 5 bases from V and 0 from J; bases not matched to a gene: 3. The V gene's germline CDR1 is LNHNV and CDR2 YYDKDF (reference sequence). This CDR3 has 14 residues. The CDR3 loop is CATSSGTNQETQYF. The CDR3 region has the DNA TGTGCCACCAGCTCAGGGACTAACCAAGAGACCCAGTACTTC.

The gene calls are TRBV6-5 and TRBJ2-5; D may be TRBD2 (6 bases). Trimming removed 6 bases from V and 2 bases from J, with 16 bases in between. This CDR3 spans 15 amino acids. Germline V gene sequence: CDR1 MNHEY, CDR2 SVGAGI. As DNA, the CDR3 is TGTGCCAGCAGCCTTGACCTAGCGCTGCAAGAGACCCAGTACTTC. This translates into CASSLDLALQETQYF.

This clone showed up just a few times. CDR3 DNA: TGCGCCAGCAGCTTGACGACAGGGGGATTAAAAGAGCAGTACTTC. It is translated as CASSLTTGGLKEQYF. The gene calls are TRBV5-1 and TRBJ2-7; 9 nucleotides align to TRBD1. With 1 base clipped from V and 7 bases from J, the junction kept 9 bases outside the gene matches. Per the germline V gene, CDR1 is SGHRS and CDR2 is YFSETQ. The CDR3 runs 15 residues.

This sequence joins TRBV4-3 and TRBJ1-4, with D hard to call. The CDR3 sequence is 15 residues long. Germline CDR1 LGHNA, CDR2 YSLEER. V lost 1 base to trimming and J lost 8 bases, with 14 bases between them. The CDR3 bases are TGCGCCAGCAGCCAAGCCGGAGGGCTAGGCGAAAAACTGTTTTTT. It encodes CASSQAGGLGEKLFF.

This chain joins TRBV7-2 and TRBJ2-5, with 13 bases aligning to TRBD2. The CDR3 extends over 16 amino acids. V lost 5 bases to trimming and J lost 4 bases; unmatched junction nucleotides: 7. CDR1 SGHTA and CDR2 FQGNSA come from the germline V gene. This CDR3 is CASSTGLAGPGETQYF. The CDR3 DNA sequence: TGTGCCAGCAGCACGGGACTAGCGGGGCCCGGAGAGACCCAGTACTTC.

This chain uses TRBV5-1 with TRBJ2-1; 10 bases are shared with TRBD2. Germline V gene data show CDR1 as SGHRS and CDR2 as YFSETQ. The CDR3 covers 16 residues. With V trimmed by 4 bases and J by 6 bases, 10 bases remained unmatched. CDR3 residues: CASSGPGGTSVNEQFF. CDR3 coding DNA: TGCGCCAGCAGCGGACCAGGGGGGACTAGCGTCAATGAGCAGTTCTTC.

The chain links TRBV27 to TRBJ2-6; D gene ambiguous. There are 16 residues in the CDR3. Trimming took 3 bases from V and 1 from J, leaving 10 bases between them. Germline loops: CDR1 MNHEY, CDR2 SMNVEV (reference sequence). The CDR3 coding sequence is TGTGCCAGCAGTTTTCGGTGGGCTTCTGGGGCCAACGTCCTGACTTTC. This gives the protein CASSFRWASGANVLTF.

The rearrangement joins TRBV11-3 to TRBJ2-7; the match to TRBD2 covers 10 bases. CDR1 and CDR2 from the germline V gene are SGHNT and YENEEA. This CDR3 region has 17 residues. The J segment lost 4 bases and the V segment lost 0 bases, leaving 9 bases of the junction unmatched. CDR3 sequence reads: CASSLDLASGSLYEQYF. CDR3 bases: TGTGCCAGCAGCTTAGATCTAGCTAGCGGGAGTCTTTACGAGCAGTACTTC.

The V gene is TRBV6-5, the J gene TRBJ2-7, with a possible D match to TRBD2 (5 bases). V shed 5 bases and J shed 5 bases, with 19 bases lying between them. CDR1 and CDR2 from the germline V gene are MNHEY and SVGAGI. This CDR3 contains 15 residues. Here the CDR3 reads CASSKRRTDRHEQYF. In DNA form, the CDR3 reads TGTGCCAGCAGTAAGAGAAGGACTGATAGACACGAGCAGTACTTC.

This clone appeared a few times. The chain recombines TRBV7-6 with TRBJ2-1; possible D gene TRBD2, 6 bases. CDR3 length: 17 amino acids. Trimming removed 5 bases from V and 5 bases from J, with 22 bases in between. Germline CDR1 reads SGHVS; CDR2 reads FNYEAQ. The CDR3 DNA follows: TGTGCCAGCAGCAACCTACGAGGCGGGGCTAGCCACAATGAGCAGTTCTTC. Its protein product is CASSNLRGGASHNEQFF.